This passage covers 11 T cell receptor beta chains from one sample sequenced in a study of blood T cell repertoires in COVID-19. Clones were sequenced by immunoSEQ multiplex PCR, and TCRdb holds only the in-frame ones, with some missing. The sample has about 270,000 clones; 85% to 90% are singletons. Sequenced: PBMCs or T cells enriched from blood (not recorded which). These receptors were taken from a woman younger than 45 with acute COVID-19.

The gene calls are TRBV20-1 and TRBJ2-3; 10 bases align to TRBD2. The germline V gene has CDR1 DFQATT and CDR2 SNEGSKA (reference sequence). The ends lost 3 bases at V and 0 bases at J; junction bases unmatched: 6. CDR3 length: 16 residues. The CDR3 loop reads CSASLGTSASTDTQYF. The CDR3 nucleotides read TGCAGTGCTAGTCTTGGGACTAGCGCTAGCACAGATACGCAGTATTTT.

This rearrangement joins TRBV19 to TRBJ2-1; weak D call: TRBD1 (5 bases). The CDR3 is 15 residues long. The germline V and J ends were trimmed by 3 bases and 12 bases, with 21 bases remaining between them. The germline CDR1 and CDR2 sequences are LNHDA and SQIVND (reference sequence). CDR3: CASSIGQGLTSWQFF. In DNA, the CDR3 is TGTGCCAGTAGTATCGGGCAGGGTCTCACCTCATGGCAGTTCTTC.

This rearrangement joins TRBV27 to TRBJ1-5; tentative D call: TRBD1 (6 bases). This CDR3 region has 17 residues. Germline CDR1 is MNHEY and CDR2 is SMNVEV (reference sequence). V was pared by 5 bases and J by 2 bases, with 19 bases between. DNA for the CDR3: TGTGCCAGCAGTCACGATTCCTCGGGGGGCGGCAATCAGCCCCAGCATTTT. It codes for CASSHDSSGGGNQPQHF.

The chain joins TRBV6-5 to TRBJ2-7; tentatively, D is TRBD2 (6 bases). Germline V gene sequence: CDR1 MNHEY, CDR2 SVGAGI. The CDR3 sequence is 13 residues long. V was shortened by 5 bases and J by 3 bases, with 11 bases between the two germline ends. CDR3 region: CASSIGSLYEQYF. DNA of the CDR3: TGTGCCAGCAGTATCGGGAGTCTCTACGAGCAGTACTTC.

The V call is TRBV2, the J call TRBJ2-7; D is possibly TRBD2 (5 bases). This CDR3 spans 11 amino acids. Trimming cost V 10 bases and J 7 bases, with 14 bases left between them. Germline CDR1 SNHLY, CDR2 FYNNEI. CDR3 region: CATAPGIEQYF. The CDR3 DNA sequence: TGTGCCACCGCACCCGGGATTGAGCAGTACTTC.

The chain uses TRBV30 and TRBJ2-3; D may be TRBD2 (6 bases). Germline values: CDR1 GTSNPN, CDR2 SVGIG (reference sequence). Trimming cost V 0 bases and J 1 base, with 11 bases left between them. This CDR3 contains 15 residues. DNA for the CDR3: TGTGCCTGGAGTGTTATCGGGAGCGGCACAGATACGCAGTATTTT. Translating gives CAWSVIGSGTDTQYF.

Here the CDR3 DNA reads TGTGCCAGCAGCGTAGGTGGAGCGGGAGTACTATACGAGCAGTACTTC. This encodes CASSVGGAGVLYEQYF. This chain uses TRBV9 with TRBJ2-7, with TRBD2 matching over 8 bases. The ends lost 0 bases at V and 4 bases at J; junction bases unmatched: 9. The CDR3 is 16 residues long. Germline V gene lookup returns CDR1 SGDLS and CDR2 YYNGEE.

The chain carries TRBV7-9 and TRBJ2-7; 8 bases match TRBD2. CDR1 SEHNR and CDR2 FQNEAQ come from the germline V gene (reference sequence). V lost 5 bases and J lost 0; bases outside the gene matches: 6. CDR3 length equals 15 residues. As DNA, the CDR3 is TGTGCCAGCAGCAGAACGGGGACTAGCTCCTACGAGCAGTACTTC. It translates to CASSRTGTSSYEQYF.

The chain carries TRBV18 and TRBJ2-2, with 12 nucleotides matching TRBD2. This CDR3 spans 17 amino acids. CDR1 and CDR2 from the germline V gene are KGHSH and LQKENI. V gave up 3 bases and J gave up 2 bases; unmatched junction bases: 4. The CDR3 is CASSPHGLAGNTGELFF. The CDR3 bases are TGTGCCAGCTCACCGCACGGACTAGCGGGAAACACCGGGGAGCTGTTTTTT.

The chain links TRBV6-5 to TRBJ1-1; 7 nucleotides line up with TRBD1. V lost 0 bases, J lost 1 base, and 2 bases stayed unmatched. The CDR3 loop spans 15 amino acids. The germline gives CDR1 MNHEY, CDR2 SVGAGI. This chain's CDR3 is CASSYSGQPNTEAFF. The DNA of the CDR3 is TGTGCCAGCAGTTACTCGGGACAGCCGAACACTGAAGCTTTCTTT.

The rearrangement links TRBV6-5 to TRBJ2-7; D is possibly TRBD2 (6 bases). V gave up 7 bases and J gave up 0 bases, with 16 bases separating them. The CDR3 has 15 amino acids. Germline CDR1 and CDR2: MNHEY and SVGAGI. The CDR3 DNA reads TGTGCCAGCAAACGGGACTTCCAAACCTCCTACGAGCAGTACTTC. It codes for CASKRDFQTSYEQYF.